This section outlines one TCR beta chain sequence together with its context. The record originates from a study of CD8 T cells in Susac syndrome. Study as a whole: Treatment at blood withdrawal was none, corticosteroids, or intravenous immunoglobulin alone in Susac syndrome patients.

With random hexamers, 0.5 to 1 ug RNA was reverse transcribed. The CDR3 of TCR beta was amplified by immunoSEQ multiplex PCR across 54 Vbeta and 13 Jbeta. TCRdb redid the calling of the immunoSEQ multiplex PCR reads with MiXCR, one entry per CDR3 protein. The data contain 75,000 to 95,000 distinct CDR3 sequences, approximately 93% of them seen just once; the ten biggest clones take up around 0.45%. The CDR3 has 16 amino acids. Trimming took off 4 bases at V and 2 bases at J, with 14 bases between the two ends. Germline V gives CDR1 MNHEY, CDR2 SMNVEV (reference sequence). The receptor was derived from a human donor with Susac syndrome. The material sequenced was CD8+ T cells from PBMCs. The rearrangement uses TRBV27 and TRBJ2-2; weak D call: TRBD1 (6 bases). Here the CDR3 DNA reads TGTGCCAGCAGTTCCCGTCGACAGGATAACACCGGGGAGCTGTTTTTT. As protein: CASSSRRQDNTGELFF.